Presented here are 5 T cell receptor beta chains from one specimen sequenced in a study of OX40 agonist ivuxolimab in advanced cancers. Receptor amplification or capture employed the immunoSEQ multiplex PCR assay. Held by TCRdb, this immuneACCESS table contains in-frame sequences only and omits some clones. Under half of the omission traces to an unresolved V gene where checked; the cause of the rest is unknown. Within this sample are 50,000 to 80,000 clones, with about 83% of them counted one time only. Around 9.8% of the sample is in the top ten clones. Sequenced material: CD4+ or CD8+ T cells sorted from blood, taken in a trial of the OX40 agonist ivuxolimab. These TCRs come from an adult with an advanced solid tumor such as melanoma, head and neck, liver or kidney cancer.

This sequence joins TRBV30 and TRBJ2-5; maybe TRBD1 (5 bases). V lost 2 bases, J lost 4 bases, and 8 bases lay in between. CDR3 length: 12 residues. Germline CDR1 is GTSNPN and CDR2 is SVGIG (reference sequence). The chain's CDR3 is CAWSYRRETQYF. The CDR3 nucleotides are TGTGCCTGGAGTTACAGGCGAGAGACCCAGTACTTC.

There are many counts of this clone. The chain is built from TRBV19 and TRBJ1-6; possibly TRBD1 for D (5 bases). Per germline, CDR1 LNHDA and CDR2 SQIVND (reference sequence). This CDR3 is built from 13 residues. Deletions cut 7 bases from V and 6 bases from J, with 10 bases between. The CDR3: CASNRQINSPLHF. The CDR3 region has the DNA TGTGCCAGTAATAGACAGATTAATTCACCCCTCCACTTT.

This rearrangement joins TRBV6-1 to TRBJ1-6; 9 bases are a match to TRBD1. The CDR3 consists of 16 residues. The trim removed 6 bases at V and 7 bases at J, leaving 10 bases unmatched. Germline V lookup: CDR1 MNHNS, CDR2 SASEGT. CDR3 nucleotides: TGTGCCAGCAGGGAACCCGGGACAGGGCGAAATTCACCCCTCCACTTT. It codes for CASREPGTGRNSPLHF.

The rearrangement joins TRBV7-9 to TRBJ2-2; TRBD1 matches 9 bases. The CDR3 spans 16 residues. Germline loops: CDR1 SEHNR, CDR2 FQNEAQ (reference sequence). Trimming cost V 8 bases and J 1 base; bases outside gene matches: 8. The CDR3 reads CASRSSDRGNTGELFF. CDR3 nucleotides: TGTGCCAGCCGCTCCTCGGACAGGGGGAACACCGGGGAGCTGTTTTTT.

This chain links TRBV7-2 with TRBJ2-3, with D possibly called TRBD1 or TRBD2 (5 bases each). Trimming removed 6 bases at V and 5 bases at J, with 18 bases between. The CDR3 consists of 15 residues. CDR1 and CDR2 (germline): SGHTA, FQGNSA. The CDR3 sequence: CASRRPGPGLDTQYF. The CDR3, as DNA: TGTGCCAGCAGGCGTCCGGGGCCTGGGTTAGATACGCAGTATTTT.